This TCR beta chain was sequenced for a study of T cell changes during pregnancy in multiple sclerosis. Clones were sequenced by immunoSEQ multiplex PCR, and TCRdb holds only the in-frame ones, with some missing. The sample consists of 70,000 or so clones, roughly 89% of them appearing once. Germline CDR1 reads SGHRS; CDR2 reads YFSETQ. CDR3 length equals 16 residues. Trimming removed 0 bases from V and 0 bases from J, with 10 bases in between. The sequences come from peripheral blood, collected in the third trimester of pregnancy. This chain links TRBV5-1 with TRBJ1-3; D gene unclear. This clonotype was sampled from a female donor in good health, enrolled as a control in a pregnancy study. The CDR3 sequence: CASSLEAVSSGNTIYF. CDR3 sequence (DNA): TGCGCCAGCAGCTTGGAAGCGGTTAGCTCTGGAAACACCATATATTTT.